One sample yielded the 7 T cell receptor beta chains listed below, sequenced in a study of T cells in localized non-small cell lung cancer. The table came from immunoSEQ multiplex PCR; TCRdb's copy has only in-frame clones and leaves some out. The sample includes about 40,000 clones, 81% of them seen just once. The sample consisted of peripheral blood mononuclear cells, taken before any cancer treatment. The receptors were sampled from an older male donor with stage II lung adenocarcinoma.

The chain uses TRBV18 and TRBJ2-1; TRBD1 might be the D (5 bases). V gave up 5 bases and J gave up 5 bases, with 13 bases separating them. Germline assignment: CDR1 KGHSH and CDR2 LQKENI. The CDR3 totals 14 residues. CDR3 coding DNA: TGTGCCAGCTCATCTGGGGCTGAGGACAATGAGCAGTTCTTC. It is translated as CASSSGAEDNEQFF.

V gene TRBV5-6 combines with J gene TRBJ1-1, with D possibly being TRBD1 (5 bases). Germline CDR1 reads SGHDT; CDR2 reads YYEEEE. There are 16 residues in the CDR3. V was trimmed by 0 bases and J by 7 bases, leaving 19 bases between them. This CDR3 is CASSLAGHGTGGEAFF. CDR3 DNA sequence: TGTGCCAGCAGCTTGGCCGGGCACGGAACGGGGGGTGAAGCTTTCTTT.

The V and J genes are TRBV28 and TRBJ2-1; the match to TRBD2 covers 9 bases. With 2 bases clipped from V and 8 bases from J, the junction kept 7 bases outside the gene matches. CDR1 is MDHEN and CDR2 is SYDVKM in the germline V gene. This CDR3 region has 15 residues. CDR3 coding DNA: TGTGCCAGCAGTTTAGGGCGGGAGGGCTTCGATGAGCAGTTCTTC. Protein product: CASSLGREGFDEQFF.

This chain links TRBV28 with TRBJ2-5; possibly TRBD2 for D (5 bases). The CDR3 has 15 amino acids. In germline, CDR1 is MDHEN, CDR2 SYDVKM. V was pared by 6 bases and J by 4 bases, with 18 bases between. This CDR3 reads CASSRRATMAETQYF. CDR3 sequence (DNA): TGTGCCAGCAGCCGGCGGGCAACAATGGCAGAGACCCAGTACTTC.

This clone came up once. The gene calls are TRBV10-3 and TRBJ2-1; TRBD2 is a possible D gene (6 bases). The CDR3 loop spans 16 amino acids. V gave up 0 bases and J gave up 9 bases, with 18 bases separating them. CDR1 and CDR2 (germline): ENHRY, SYGVKD. CDR3 sequence reads: CAISESRRGEVAEQFF. In DNA, the CDR3 is TGTGCCATCAGTGAGTCGAGGAGGGGAGAAGTGGCTGAGCAGTTCTTC.

This chain connects TRBV19 to TRBJ2-6; D is unclear. Germline lookup yields CDR1 LNHDA and CDR2 SQIVND (reference sequence). CDR3 length: 16 amino acids. V was trimmed by 8 bases and J by 0 bases, leaving 14 bases between them. CDR3 residues: CASSRLDHSGANVLTF. The CDR3 bases are TGTGCCAGTTCAAGACTGGACCACTCTGGGGCCAACGTCCTGACTTTC.

In its sample, this clone was seen once. V and J are TRBV29-1 and TRBJ2-2, with TRBD1 identical over 10 bases. CDR1 and CDR2 from the germline V gene are SQVTM and ANQGSEA. This CDR3 has 13 residues. Losses at the gene ends were 5 bases for V and 5 bases for J; bases not matched to a gene: 2. DNA of the CDR3: TGCAGCGTTAGACAGGGGGCGACCGGGGAGCTGTTTTTT. It codes for CSVRQGATGELFF.